This T cell receptor (beta chain) derives from a study of T cells in tuberculosis. Study context: This South African cohort compared adolescents with or without latent tuberculosis against adults with active tuberculosis.

TCRdb keeps only in-frame clones here, not all; method: immunoSEQ multiplex PCR. The data contain some 41,000 clones, roughly 93% of them seen just once; the ten biggest clones take up roughly 12%. The count of this clone is one. The antigen is unknown. Findings and limits, study-wide: Classification accuracy was roughly 87% (AUROC 0.85 to 0.95) with the GMM-specific repertoire.

V was shortened by 2 bases and J by 1 base, with 5 bases between the two germline ends. Germline CDR1 WNHNN, CDR2 SYGVQD (reference sequence). This CDR3 contains 14 residues. The sequence came from a donor aged 5-35 years with latent tuberculosis or without tuberculosis infection. Some clones in this sample may be carry-over from other donors' samples. The chain employs TRBV10-1 and TRBJ2-2; D not certain. Material for sequencing was PBMCs. As DNA, the CDR3 is TGCGCCAGCAGTGAGAGACAGAACACCGGGGAGCTGTTTTTT. This translates into CASSERQNTGELFF.